The 30 T cell receptor beta chains presented below share a single source sample, sequenced in a study of cytomegalovirus exposure and HLA in healthy donors. The repertoire was sequenced with immunoSEQ multiplex PCR; TCRdb's copy has only in-frame clones and lacks some. The data contain 250,000 to 400,000 clones, roughly 86% of them singletons. The sample was PBMCs. The receptors derive from a man aged 25 to 45 in good health and CMV-seronegative.

The V call is TRBV30, the J call TRBJ2-2; D is ambiguous. Germline V gives CDR1 GTSNPN, CDR2 SVGIG (reference sequence). Trimming pared 2 bases from V and 7 bases from J, leaving 17 bases between. The CDR3 has 15 amino acids. CDR3 nucleotides: TGTGCCTGGAGTCCTCAGGTCCCTTTTGGCGGGGAGCTGTTTTTT. Translating gives CAWSPQVPFGGELFF.

The chain employs TRBV4-1 and TRBJ1-2, with D maybe TRBD1 (5 bases). Germline CDR1 and CDR2: MGHRA and YSYEKL. The CDR3 runs to 15 residues. The V end was cut by 0 bases, the J end by 8 bases, with 16 bases between. DNA for the CDR3: TGCGCCAGCAGCCAAGATGCCGCCCCAGGACAAGGCTACACCTTC. Translation: CASSQDAAPGQGYTF.

The chain links TRBV4-3 to TRBJ2-3; 13 bases match TRBD2. This CDR3 contains 18 residues. CDR1 and CDR2 from the germline V gene are LGHNA and YSLEER. With 2 bases clipped from V and 2 bases from J, the junction kept 7 bases outside the gene matches. The CDR3 here is CASSQLGTSGVYTDTQYF. CDR3 nucleotide sequence: TGCGCCAGCAGCCAACTCGGGACTAGCGGGGTGTACACAGATACGCAGTATTTT.

V gene TRBV2 combines with J gene TRBJ1-1; D gene ambiguous. The CDR3 runs to 13 residues. Germline lookup yields CDR1 SNHLY and CDR2 FYNNEI. V lost 0 bases and J 6 bases, leaving 8 bases between the germline ends. CDR3 DNA: TGTGCCAGCAGTGAAGCGCTACGGGCTGAAGCTTTCTTT. This codes for CASSEALRAEAFF.

The chain combines TRBV2 with TRBJ2-7; 7 bases fit TRBD1. Losses at the gene ends were 11 bases for V and 1 base for J; bases not matched to a gene: 8. Per germline, CDR1 SNHLY and CDR2 FYNNEI. The CDR3 totals 13 residues. The CDR3 DNA reads as TGTGCCGGATCAGGGGGTATTTCCTACGAGCAGTACTTC. Translation gives CAGSGGISYEQYF.

This chain connects TRBV2 to TRBJ2-5; 7 positions match TRBD1. J was trimmed by 3 bases and V by 9 bases; bases with no gene match: 7. CDR3 size: 13 residues. Germline CDR1 reads SNHLY; CDR2 reads FYNNEI. The CDR3 here is CASLTGDKETQYF. In DNA, the CDR3 is TGTGCCAGTTTAACAGGGGACAAAGAGACCCAGTACTTC.

This chain uses TRBV29-1 with TRBJ2-5; D is possibly TRBD1 (5 bases). CDR3 length equals 13 residues. Trimming pared 2 bases from V and 5 bases from J, leaving 12 bases between. CDR1 SQVTM and CDR2 ANQGSEA come from the germline V gene. Here the CDR3 reads CSVERGFGETQYF. CDR3 in DNA: TGCAGCGTTGAAAGGGGATTCGGGGAGACCCAGTACTTC.

This chain links TRBV6-5 with TRBJ1-2; 9 nucleotides agree with TRBD1. The CDR3 length is 15 residues. The germline V gene has CDR1 MNHEY and CDR2 SVGAGI. The V and J ends lost 2 bases and 4 bases, in that order; junction bases with no gene match: 5. CDR3 DNA: TGTGCCAGCAGTTACATGGACAGGGGTCCCTATGGCTACACCTTC. It translates to CASSYMDRGPYGYTF.

The V call is TRBV2, the J call TRBJ1-5, with TRBD1 matching 8 bases. Germline-derived CDR1 and CDR2 are SNHLY and FYNNEI. With V trimmed by 3 bases and J by 6 bases, 13 bases remained unmatched. This CDR3 is built from 17 residues. CDR3 protein: CASSDEHGTGNIQPQHF. DNA of the CDR3: TGTGCCAGCAGTGACGAGCATGGGACAGGAAATATTCAGCCCCAGCATTTT.

V is TRBV19 and J is TRBJ1-5, with TRBD1 matching 11 bases. CDR1 and CDR2 from the germline V gene are LNHDA and SQIVND (reference sequence). The CDR3 spans 16 residues. V was clipped by 6 bases and J by 5 bases; unmatched bases: 9. CDR3 DNA: TGTGCCAGTAGGCGAGTGGGGACAGGGGGTGATCAGCCCCAGCATTTT. This gives the protein CASRRVGTGGDQPQHF.

About this clone: This same CDR3 is encoded by further DNA sequences in the sample. V gene TRBV5-1 combines with J gene TRBJ2-7; 7 bases are a match to TRBD1. After removal of 4 bases from V and 3 bases from J, the junction contained 4 bases not matched to a gene. Germline loops: CDR1 SGHRS, CDR2 YFSETQ. The CDR3 is 13 amino acids. CDR3: CASSLGQSYEQYF. The CDR3 coding sequence is TGCGCCAGCAGCCTGGGACAGAGCTACGAGCAGTACTTC.

In this sample, this clone turned up a few times. The chain links TRBV5-6 to TRBJ1-2; 7 bases match TRBD1. This CDR3 has 14 amino acids. Germline V gene sequence: CDR1 SGHDT, CDR2 YYEEEE. V shed 4 bases, J shed 4 bases, and the junction held 7 bases outside the gene matches. The CDR3 DNA is TGTGCCAGCAGCATAGGACAGGCCAGCTATGGCTACACCTTC. Protein: CASSIGQASYGYTF.

The V and J genes are TRBV7-9 and TRBJ2-1; 8 bases line up with TRBD2. This CDR3 region has 16 residues. Germline CDR1 and CDR2: SEHNR and FQNEAQ (reference sequence). J gave up 4 bases and V 1 base, and 6 bases lay outside the gene matches. This CDR3 is CASSLESSGSYNEQFF. Written as DNA, the CDR3 is TGTGCCAGCAGCTTAGAGTCTAGCGGGTCATACAATGAGCAGTTCTTC.

In DNA, the CDR3 is TGTGCCAGCAGCCGGGACAGGGCCCTAGTCATTCAGTACTTC. It encodes CASSRDRALVIQYF. J is TRBJ2-4 and V is TRBV5-6, with 9 bases matching TRBD1. V shed 4 bases, J shed 9 bases, and the junction held 8 bases outside the gene matches. The CDR3 totals 14 residues. Germline lookup yields CDR1 SGHDT and CDR2 YYEEEE.

The chain employs TRBV10-3 and TRBJ2-3, with 7 positions matching TRBD1. The germline V gene encodes CDR1 ENHRY and CDR2 SYGVKD. The CDR3 is 12 amino acids. V lost 8 bases and J lost 7; bases outside the gene matches: 6. The CDR3 loop reads CAIGAGGYTQYF. CDR3 in DNA: TGTGCCATCGGGGCAGGGGGATATACGCAGTATTTT.

This clone was seen more than once but under ten times. The chain is built from TRBV30 and TRBJ1-1, with no clear D. This CDR3 spans 11 amino acids. Trimming removed 4 bases from V and 5 bases from J, with 8 bases in between. CDR1 is GTSNPN and CDR2 is SVGIG in the germline V gene (reference sequence). In DNA form, the CDR3 reads TGTGCCTGGACGGCACAGACTGAAGCTTTCTTT. It codes for CAWTAQTEAFF.

The J gene is TRBJ1-1, the V gene TRBV15, with TRBD1 matching over 7 bases. Germline lookup yields CDR1 LNHNV and CDR2 YYDKDF (reference sequence). This CDR3 comprises 13 residues. J was trimmed by 2 bases and V by 6 bases; bases with no gene match: 3. The DNA for the CDR3 is TGTGCCACCAGGGACAGGTACAACACTGAAGCTTTCTTT. Amino acid sequence: CATRDRYNTEAFF.

V and J are TRBV4-1 and TRBJ2-7, with 7 bases matching TRBD1. CDR3 size: 17 residues. V dropped 3 bases and J dropped 1; count of bases not matched to a gene: 12. Germline V gene lookup returns CDR1 MGHRA and CDR2 YSYEKL. The CDR3 DNA sequence: TGCGCCAGCAGCCAGAACTCCGGGACAGTAAGTTCCTACGAGCAGTACTTC. Protein sequence: CASSQNSGTVSSYEQYF.

The chain combines TRBV4-1 with TRBJ2-7; TRBD1 matches 9 bases. The V gene end was trimmed by 4 bases and the J gene end by 0 bases; junction bases not matched to a gene: 13. This CDR3 contains 18 residues. Germline V lookup: CDR1 MGHRA, CDR2 YSYEKL. CDR3 in DNA: TGCGCCAGCAGCCTGAGGACAGGGGCCCCTGGAAGCTCCTACGAGCAGTACTTC. This translates into CASSLRTGAPGSSYEQYF.

The chain recombines TRBV15 with TRBJ1-5, with D unresolved. V dropped 1 base and J dropped 0 bases, with 7 bases sitting between them. This CDR3 contains 15 residues. Germline CDR1 LNHNV, CDR2 YYDKDF (reference sequence). The CDR3 sequence is CATSRGLNSNQPQHF. CDR3 sequence (DNA): TGTGCCACCAGCAGAGGACTGAATAGCAATCAGCCCCAGCATTTT.

The chain has TRBV10-3 and TRBJ2-7; weak D call: TRBD2 (6 bases). V lost 4 bases to trimming and J lost 6 bases, with 19 bases between them. The CDR3 is 15 residues long. Looked up from germline, CDR1 is ENHRY and CDR2 is SYGVKD. The CDR3 loop reads CAISGFGGDGTEQYF. The CDR3 nucleotides are TGTGCCATCAGTGGGTTCGGGGGAGACGGAACCGAGCAGTACTTC.

The chain has TRBV19 and TRBJ1-5, with 11 bases matching TRBD1. This CDR3 contains 15 residues. Germline V gene data show CDR1 as LNHDA and CDR2 as SQIVND (reference sequence). After removal of 6 bases from V and 6 bases from J, the junction contained 7 bases not matched to a gene. CDR3 in DNA: TGTGCCAGTAGGCCCCAGGACAGGGGGCTTCAGCCCCAGCATTTT. This gives the protein CASRPQDRGLQPQHF.

The CDR3 spells CASSLRGSDTQYF. The DNA for the CDR3 is TGTGCCAGCAGCTTGCGTGGCTCAGATACGCAGTATTTT. V is TRBV5-4 and J is TRBJ2-3; D unresolved. Between the trimmed V and J ends, which lost 1 base and 4 bases, there was a span of 7 bases. Germline-derived CDR1 and CDR2 are SGHNT and YYREEE (reference sequence). This CDR3 comprises 13 residues.

The gene calls are TRBV2 and TRBJ2-3; 13 bases agree with TRBD2. CDR3 length: 17 amino acids. Trimming cost V 5 bases and J 2 bases; bases outside gene matches: 7. The germline CDR1 and CDR2 sequences are SNHLY and FYNNEI. CDR3 coding DNA: TGTGCCAGCAGTCGGACTAGCGGGGGAACGTCCACAGATACGCAGTATTTT. It translates to CASSRTSGGTSTDTQYF.

The chain couples TRBV7-8 to TRBJ1-1; tentative D call: TRBD1 (6 bases). Germline V CDR1 and CDR2: SGHVS, FQNEAQ. Deletions cut 5 bases from V and 2 bases from J, with 12 bases between. This CDR3 region has 14 residues. The CDR3 sequence is CASSRTQGNTEAFF. CDR3 nucleotides: TGTGCCAGCAGCCGAACACAGGGTAACACTGAAGCTTTCTTT.

This clone was seen only a few times. The chain has TRBV19 and TRBJ2-7, with TRBD2 matching 14 bases. The CDR3 consists of 13 residues. Germline V gene lookup returns CDR1 LNHDA and CDR2 SQIVND (reference sequence). V was pared by 9 bases and J by 6 bases, with 4 bases of the junction left unmatched. Here the CDR3 DNA reads TGTGCCAGCGGGACTAGCGGGGGCCCCGAGCAGTACTTC. Encoded protein: CASGTSGGPEQYF. Full variable domain (missing parts from reference TRBV19 and TRBJ2-7): DGGITQSPKYLFRKEGQNVTLSCEQNLNHDAMYWYRQDPGQGLRLIYYSQIVNDFQKGDIAEGYSVSREKKESFPLTVTSAQKNPTAFYLCASGTSGGPEQYFGPGTRLTVT.

This chain connects TRBV7-9 to TRBJ2-5, with 11 bases matching TRBD2. Germline values: CDR1 SEHNR, CDR2 FQNEAQ (reference sequence). Trimming at V came to 3 bases and at J to 0 bases, leaving 12 bases not matched to a gene. CDR3 length equals 19 residues. This CDR3 is CASSFRLAGLTGNQETQYF. Written as DNA, the CDR3 is TGTGCCAGCAGCTTTAGACTAGCGGGGTTAACCGGGAACCAAGAGACCCAGTACTTC.

The chain carries TRBV9 and TRBJ2-1, with 12 bases fitting TRBD2. The germline V gene has CDR1 SGDLS and CDR2 YYNGEE. V lost 0 bases to trimming and J lost 2 bases; unmatched junction nucleotides: 0. CDR3 length: 16 amino acids. The CDR3 protein is CASSVASGGAYNEQFF. The CDR3 DNA reads TGTGCCAGCAGCGTAGCTAGCGGGGGGGCCTACAATGAGCAGTTCTTC.

The chain couples TRBV28 to TRBJ2-7, with 8 bases aligning to TRBD1. The ends lost 6 bases at V and 9 bases at J; junction bases unmatched: 4. The CDR3 is 11 residues long. CDR1 MDHEN and CDR2 SYDVKM come from the germline V gene. This CDR3 is CASRETGAQYF. The CDR3, as DNA: TGTGCCAGCAGGGAGACAGGGGCGCAGTACTTC.

The chain carries TRBV19 and TRBJ1-2; 8 bases fit TRBD1. The J segment lost 6 bases and the V segment lost 2 bases, leaving 2 bases of the junction unmatched. CDR3 length equals 13 residues. CDR1 is LNHDA and CDR2 is SQIVND in the germline V gene (reference sequence). CDR3 DNA: TGTGCCAGTAGTATAACAGGGGGGGATGGCTACACCTTC. Protein product: CASSITGGDGYTF.